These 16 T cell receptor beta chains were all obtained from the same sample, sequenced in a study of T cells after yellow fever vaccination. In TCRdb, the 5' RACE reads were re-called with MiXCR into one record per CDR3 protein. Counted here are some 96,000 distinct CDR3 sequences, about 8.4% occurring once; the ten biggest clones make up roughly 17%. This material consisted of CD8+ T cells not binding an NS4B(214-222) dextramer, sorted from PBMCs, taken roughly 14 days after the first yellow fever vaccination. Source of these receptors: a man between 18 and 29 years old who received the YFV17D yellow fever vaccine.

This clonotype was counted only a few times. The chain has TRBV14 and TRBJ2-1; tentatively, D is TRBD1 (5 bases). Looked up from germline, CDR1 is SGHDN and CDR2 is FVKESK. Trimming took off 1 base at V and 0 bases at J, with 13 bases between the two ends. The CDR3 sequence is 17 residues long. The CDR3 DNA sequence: TGTGCCAGCAGCCAAGTCGTCAGGGAAAGCTCCTACAATGAGCAGTTCTTC. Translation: CASSQVVRESSYNEQFF. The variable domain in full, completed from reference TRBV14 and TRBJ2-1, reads EAGVTQFPSHSVIEKGQTVTLRCDPISGHDNLYWYRRVMGKEIKFLLHFVKESKQDESGMPNNRFLAERTGGTYSTLKVQPAELEDSGVYFCASSQVVRESSYNEQFFGPGTRLTVL.

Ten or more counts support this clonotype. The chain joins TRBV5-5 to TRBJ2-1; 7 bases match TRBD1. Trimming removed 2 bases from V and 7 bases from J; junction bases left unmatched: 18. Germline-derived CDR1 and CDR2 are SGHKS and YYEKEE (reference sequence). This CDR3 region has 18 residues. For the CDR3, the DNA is TGTGCCAGCAGCTTAGCTGTGACAGGGTACGTTGTTAGAAATGAGCAGTTCTTC. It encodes CASSLAVTGYVVRNEQFF. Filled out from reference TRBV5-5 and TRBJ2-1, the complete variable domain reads DAGVTQSPTHLIKTRGQQVTLRCSPISGHKSVSWYQQVLGQGPQFIFQYYEKEERGRGNFPDRFSARQFPNYSSELNVNALLLGDSALYLCASSLAVTGYVVRNEQFFGPGTRLTVL.

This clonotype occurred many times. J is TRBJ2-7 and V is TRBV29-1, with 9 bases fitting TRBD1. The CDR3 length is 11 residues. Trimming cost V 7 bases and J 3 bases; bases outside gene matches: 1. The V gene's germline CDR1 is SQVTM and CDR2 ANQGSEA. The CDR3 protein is CSAGQGYEQYF. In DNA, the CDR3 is TGCAGCGCGGGACAGGGCTACGAGCAGTACTTC.

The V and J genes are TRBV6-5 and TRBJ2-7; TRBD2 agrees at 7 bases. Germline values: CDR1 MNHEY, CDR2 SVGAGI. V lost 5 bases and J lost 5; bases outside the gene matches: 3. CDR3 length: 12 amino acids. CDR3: CASSPGGNEQYF. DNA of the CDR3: TGTGCCAGCAGTCCGGGGGGAAACGAGCAGTACTTC.

The CDR3 DNA reads as TGTGCCAGCAGTCGAACTAACACAGATACGCAGTATTTT. Encoded protein: CASSRTNTDTQYF. This chain connects TRBV6-1 to TRBJ2-3; no reliable D call. V was shortened by 5 bases and J by 2 bases, with 8 bases between the two germline ends. CDR1 is MNHNS, CDR2 SASEGT, per germline. CDR3 size: 13 residues.

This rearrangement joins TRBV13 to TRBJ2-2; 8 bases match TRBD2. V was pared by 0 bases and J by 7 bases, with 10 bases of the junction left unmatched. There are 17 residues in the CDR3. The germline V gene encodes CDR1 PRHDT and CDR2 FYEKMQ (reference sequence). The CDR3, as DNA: TGTGCCAGCAGCTTAGGCCCGGCTAGCGGGTTGAACGGGGAGCTGTTTTTT. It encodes CASSLGPASGLNGELFF.

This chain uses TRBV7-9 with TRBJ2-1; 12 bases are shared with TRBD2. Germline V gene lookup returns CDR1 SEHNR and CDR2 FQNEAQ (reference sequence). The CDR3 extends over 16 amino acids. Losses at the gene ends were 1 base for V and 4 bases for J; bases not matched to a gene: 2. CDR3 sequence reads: CASSLDGTSGYNEQFF. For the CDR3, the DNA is TGTGCCAGCAGCTTAGATGGGACTAGCGGGTACAATGAGCAGTTCTTC.

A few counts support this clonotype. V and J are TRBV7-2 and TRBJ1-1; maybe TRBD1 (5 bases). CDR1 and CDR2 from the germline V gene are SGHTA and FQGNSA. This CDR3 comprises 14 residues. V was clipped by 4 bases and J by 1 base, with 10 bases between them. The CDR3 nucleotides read TGTGCCAGCAGCTACCAAACAGGGAACACTGAAGCTTTCTTT. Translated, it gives CASSYQTGNTEAFF.

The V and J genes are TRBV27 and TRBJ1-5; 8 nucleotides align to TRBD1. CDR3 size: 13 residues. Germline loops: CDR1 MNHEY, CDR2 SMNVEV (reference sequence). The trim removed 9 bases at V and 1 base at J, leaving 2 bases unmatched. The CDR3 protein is CASTGGSNQPQHF. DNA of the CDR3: TGTGCCAGTACAGGGGGGAGCAATCAGCCCCAGCATTTT.

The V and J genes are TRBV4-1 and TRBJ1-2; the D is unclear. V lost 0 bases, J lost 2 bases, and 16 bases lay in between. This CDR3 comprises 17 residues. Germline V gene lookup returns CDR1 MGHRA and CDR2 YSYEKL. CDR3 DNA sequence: TGCGCCAGCAGCCAAGAACGGGGTGACATACGAAACTATGGCTACACCTTC. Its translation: CASSQERGDIRNYGYTF.

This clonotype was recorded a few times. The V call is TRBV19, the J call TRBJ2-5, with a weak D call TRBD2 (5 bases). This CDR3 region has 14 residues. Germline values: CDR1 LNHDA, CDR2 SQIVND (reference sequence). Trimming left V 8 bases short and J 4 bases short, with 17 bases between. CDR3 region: CASGDLGAGETQYF. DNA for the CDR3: TGTGCCAGTGGCGATCTCGGCGCGGGAGAGACCCAGTACTTC.

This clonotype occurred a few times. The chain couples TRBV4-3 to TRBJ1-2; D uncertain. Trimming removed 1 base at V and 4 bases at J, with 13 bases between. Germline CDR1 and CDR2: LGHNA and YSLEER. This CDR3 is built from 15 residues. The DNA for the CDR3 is TGCGCCAGCAGCCAAGCCCCAGCGAAGGTCTATGGCTACACCTTC. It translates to CASSQAPAKVYGYTF.

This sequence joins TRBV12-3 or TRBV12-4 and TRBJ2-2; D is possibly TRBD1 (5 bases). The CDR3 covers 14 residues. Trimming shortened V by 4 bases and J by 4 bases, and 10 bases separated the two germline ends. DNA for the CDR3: TGTGCCAGCAGTTCAGGGCACCCCACCGGGGAGCTGTTTTTT. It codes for CASSSGHPTGELFF.

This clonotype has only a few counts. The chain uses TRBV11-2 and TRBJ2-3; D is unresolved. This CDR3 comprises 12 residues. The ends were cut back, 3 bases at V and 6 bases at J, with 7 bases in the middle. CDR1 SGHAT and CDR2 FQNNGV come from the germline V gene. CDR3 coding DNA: TGTGCCAGCAGCTTCGTGGAGGATACGCAGTATTTT. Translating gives CASSFVEDTQYF.

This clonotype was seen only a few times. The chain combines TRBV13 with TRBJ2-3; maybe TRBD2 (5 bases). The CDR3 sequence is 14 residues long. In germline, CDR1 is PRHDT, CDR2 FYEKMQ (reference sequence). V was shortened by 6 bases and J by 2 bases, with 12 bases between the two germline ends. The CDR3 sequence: CASSSDLVTDTQYF. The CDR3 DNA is TGTGCCAGCAGTAGCGATTTAGTCACAGATACGCAGTATTTT.

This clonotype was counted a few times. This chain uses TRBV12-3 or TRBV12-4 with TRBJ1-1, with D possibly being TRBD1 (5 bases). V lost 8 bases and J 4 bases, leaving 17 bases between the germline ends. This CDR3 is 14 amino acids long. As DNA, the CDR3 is TGTGCCAGCGTTGGGGGACGGGGCGGCACTGAAGCTTTCTTT. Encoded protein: CASVGGRGGTEAFF.